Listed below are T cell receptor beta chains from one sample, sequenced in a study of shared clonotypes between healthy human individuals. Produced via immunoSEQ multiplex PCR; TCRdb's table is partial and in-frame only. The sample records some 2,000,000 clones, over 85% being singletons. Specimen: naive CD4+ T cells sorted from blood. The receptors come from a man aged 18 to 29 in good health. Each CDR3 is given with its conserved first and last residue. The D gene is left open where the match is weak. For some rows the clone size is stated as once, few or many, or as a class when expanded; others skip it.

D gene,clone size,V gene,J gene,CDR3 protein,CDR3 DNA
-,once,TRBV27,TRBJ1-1,CASSLSPGANTEAFF,TGTGCCAGCAGTTTATCCCCAGGAGCCAACACTGAAGCTTTCTTT
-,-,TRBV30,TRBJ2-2,CAWSGGKLNTGELFF,TGTGCCTGGAGTGGAGGGAAGTTGAACACCGGGGAGCTGTTTTTT
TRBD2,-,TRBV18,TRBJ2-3,CASSPPGGTDTQYF,TGTGCCAGCTCACCACCGGGAGGGACAGATACGCAGTATTTT
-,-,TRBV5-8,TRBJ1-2,CASSPFRRQANLPNYGYTF,TGTGCCAGCAGCCCTTTTCGGAGGCAGGCAAACCTTCCTAACTATGGCTACACCTTC
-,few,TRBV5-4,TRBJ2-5,CASGTGGGGGETQYF,TGTGCCAGTGGTACGGGGGGCGGCGGAGGAGAGACCCAGTACTTC
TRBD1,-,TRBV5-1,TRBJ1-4,CASSFGGQTSFANEKLFF,TGCGCCAGCAGCTTTGGGGGACAGACCTCGTTTGCTAATGAAAAACTGTTTTTT
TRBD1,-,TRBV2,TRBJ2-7,CASSPGQGLGEQYF,TGTGCCAGCAGCCCGGGACAGGGGCTCGGCGAGCAGTACTTC
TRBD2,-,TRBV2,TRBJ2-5,CASSVAGVIQETQYF,TGTGCCAGCAGCGTAGCGGGGGTTATTCAAGAGACCCAGTACTTC
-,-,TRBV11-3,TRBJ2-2,CASSSRDNMGTGELFF,TGTGCCAGCAGTTCCAGGGATAATATGGGCACCGGGGAGCTGTTTTTT
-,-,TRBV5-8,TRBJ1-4,CASEPIDEKLFF,TGTGCCAGCGAACCAATTGATGAAAAACTGTTTTTT
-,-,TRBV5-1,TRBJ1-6,CASSLAVTENSPLHF,TGCGCCAGCAGCTTGGCCGTTACGGAGAATTCACCCCTCCACTTT
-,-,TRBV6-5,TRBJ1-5,CASSYSRDSNQPQHF,TGTGCCAGCAGTTACTCCCGGGACAGCAATCAGCCCCAGCATTTT
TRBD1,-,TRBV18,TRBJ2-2,CASSPGQGWSPLFF,TGTGCCAGCTCCCCTGGACAGGGTTGGTCCCCGCTGTTTTTT
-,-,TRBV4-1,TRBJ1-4,CASSQLEHNEKLFF,TGCGCCAGCAGCCAACTAGAACATAATGAAAAACTGTTTTTT
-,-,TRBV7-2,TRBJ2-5,CASSYFGAQETQYF,TGTGCCAGCAGCTACTTCGGAGCCCAAGAGACCCAGTACTTC
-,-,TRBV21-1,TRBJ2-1,CASIHGLAGKSRSNEQFF,TGTGCCAGCATACATGGACTAGCGGGGAAAAGCAGAAGCAATGAGCAGTTCTTC
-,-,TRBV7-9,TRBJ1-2,CASVYSNYGYTF,TGTGCCAGCGTTTATAGTAACTATGGCTACACCTTC
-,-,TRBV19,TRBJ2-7,CASSDLGGSSYEQYF,TGTGCCAGTAGTGATCTCGGGGGTAGCTCCTACGAGCAGTACTTC
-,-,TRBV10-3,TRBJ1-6,CAISDTGGNSPLHF,TGTGCCATCAGTGACACTGGAGGTAATTCACCCCTCCACTTT
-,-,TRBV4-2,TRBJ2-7,CASSQVAGNSYEQYF,TGTGCCAGCAGCCAAGTGGCAGGGAATTCCTACGAGCAGTACTTC
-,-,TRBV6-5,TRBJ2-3,CASFGSTDTQYF,TGTGCCAGCTTCGGCAGCACAGATACGCAGTATTTT
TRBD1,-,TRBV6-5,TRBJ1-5,CASREGAGQPQHF,TGTGCCAGCAGGGAGGGGGCCGGGCAGCCCCAGCATTTT
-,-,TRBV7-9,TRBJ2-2,CASSLGDANTGELFF,TGTGCCAGCAGCTTAGGGGATGCGAACACCGGGGAGCTGTTTTTT
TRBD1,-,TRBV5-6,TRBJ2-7,CASSLAGTGGEQYF,TGTGCCAGCAGCTTGGCCGGGACAGGGGGCGAGCAGTACTTC
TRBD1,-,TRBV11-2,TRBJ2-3,CASSFWDRELDTQYF,TGTGCCAGCAGCTTCTGGGACAGGGAGTTAGATACGCAGTATTTT
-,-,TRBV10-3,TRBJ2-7,CAISVAETYEQYF,TGTGCCATCAGTGTGGCAGAGACCTACGAGCAGTACTTC
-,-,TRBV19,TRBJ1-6,CASSPRQKSSYNSPLHF,TGTGCCAGTAGTCCCCGACAGAAAAGCTCCTATAATTCACCCCTCCACTTT
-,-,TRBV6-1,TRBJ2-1,CATGTNVLYEQFF,TGTGCCACCGGGACAAATGTGTTGTATGAGCAGTTCTTC
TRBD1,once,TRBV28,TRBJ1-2,CASSPGTGDGYTF,TGTGCCAGCAGTCCGGGGACAGGGGATGGCTACACCTTC
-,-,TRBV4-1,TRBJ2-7,CASSQEPLGAITF,TGCGCCAGCAGCCAAGAACCCTTGGGGGCCATAACCTTC
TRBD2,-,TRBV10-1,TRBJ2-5,CASSWGYGEGETQYF,TGCGCCAGCAGTTGGGGCTATGGGGAGGGAGAGACCCAGTACTTC
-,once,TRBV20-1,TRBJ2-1,CSARGANEQFF,TGCAGTGCTCGTGGGGCCAATGAGCAGTTCTTC
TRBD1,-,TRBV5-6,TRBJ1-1,CASSPGTGGLAEAFF,TGTGCCAGCAGCCCCGGGACAGGGGGCCTCGCTGAAGCTTTCTTT
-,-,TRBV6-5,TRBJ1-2,CASRYSERPNYGYTF,TGTGCCAGCAGGTACAGCGAACGCCCTAACTATGGCTACACCTTC
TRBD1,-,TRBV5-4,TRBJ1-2,CASSFLQGAGGYGYTF,TGTGCCAGCAGCTTTCTACAGGGGGCGGGAGGCTATGGCTACACCTTC
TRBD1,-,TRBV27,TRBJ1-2,CASSPRTGTGGTYGYTF,TGTGCCAGCAGTCCGCGGACCGGGACAGGGGGCACCTATGGCTACACCTTC
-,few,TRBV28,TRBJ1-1,CASSVYTEAFF,TGTGCCAGCAGTGTCTACACTGAAGCTTTCTTT
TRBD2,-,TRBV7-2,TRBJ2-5,CASSQGVAGAQYF,TGTGCCAGCAGCCAGGGGGTAGCGGGGGCCCAGTACTTC
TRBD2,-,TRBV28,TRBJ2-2,CASSLGGRAAGELFF,TGTGCCAGCAGTTTAGGAGGGAGGGCTGCGGGGGAGCTGTTTTTT
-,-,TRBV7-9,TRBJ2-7,CASSSQQGIGEQYF,TGTGCCAGCAGCTCACAGCAGGGTATAGGCGAGCAGTACTTC
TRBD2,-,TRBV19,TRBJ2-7,CASSLSGIASYEQYF,TGTGCCAGTAGCCTCAGCGGGATCGCCTCCTACGAGCAGTACTTC
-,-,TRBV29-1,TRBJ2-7,CSVEYMGRTGEQYF,TGCAGCGTTGAATATATGGGGAGGACTGGCGAGCAGTACTTC
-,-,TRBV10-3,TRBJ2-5,CAIRMGALSETQYF,TGTGCCATCAGGATGGGGGCCCTAAGTGAGACCCAGTACTTC
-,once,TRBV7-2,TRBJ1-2,CASSLSLGQGLGGYTF,TGTGCCAGCAGCTTAAGTCTCGGGCAGGGGTTGGGTGGCTACACCTTC
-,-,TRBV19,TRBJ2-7,CASSPGIHYEQYF,TGTGCCAGTAGTCCAGGGATCCACTACGAGCAGTACTTC
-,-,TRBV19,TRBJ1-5,CASSLKTGSNQPQHF,TGTGCCAGTAGTCTCAAAACGGGGAGCAATCAGCCCCAGCATTTT
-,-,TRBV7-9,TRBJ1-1,CASSLRSRLNTEAFF,TGTGCCAGCAGCTTACGTAGTAGGTTGAACACTGAAGCTTTCTTT
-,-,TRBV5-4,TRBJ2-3,CASSFTLSEWTDTQYF,TGTGCCAGCAGCTTCACGCTTAGCGAGTGGACAGATACGCAGTATTTT
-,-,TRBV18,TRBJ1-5,CASSLQGIEQPQHF,TGTGCCAGCTCACTCCAGGGGATAGAACAGCCCCAGCATTTT
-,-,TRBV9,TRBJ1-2,CASSGDGAGFNYGYTF,TGTGCCAGCAGCGGGGACGGGGCAGGTTTTAACTATGGCTACACCTTC
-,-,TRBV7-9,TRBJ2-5,CASSLAISTQETQYF,TGTGCCAGCAGCTTAGCGATCAGTACCCAAGAGACCCAGTACTTC
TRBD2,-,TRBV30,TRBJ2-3,CAWSVGGSADTQYF,TGTGCCTGGAGTGTCGGCGGGAGTGCAGATACGCAGTATTTT
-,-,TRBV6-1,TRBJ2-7,CASSGTAYEQYF,TGTGCCAGCAGTGGGACGGCCTACGAGCAGTACTTC
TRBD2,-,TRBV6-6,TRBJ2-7,CASSHGLADYEQYF,TGTGCCAGCAGCCACGGACTAGCGGACTACGAGCAGTACTTC